The source of this T cell receptor beta chain is a study of blood T cell repertoires in COVID-19. TCRdb's table, derived via immunoSEQ multiplex PCR, lists solely in-frame clones and lacks some. The sample comprises about 41,000 clones, approximately 83% of which are singletons, and about 2.6% rests with the top ten. Looked up from germline, CDR1 is SGDLS and CDR2 is YYNGEE. V trimming: 0 bases; J trimming: 4 bases; junction bases outside the gene matches: 3. CDR3 length: 14 residues. The sequence derives from a woman aged 60-75 years with acute or convalescent COVID-19. The chain links TRBV9 to TRBJ1-2, with TRBD1 matching 7 bases. Sequencing was carried out using peripheral blood. The CDR3 protein is CASSVEGQAYGYTF. The CDR3, as DNA: TGTGCCAGCAGCGTAGAAGGACAGGCCTATGGCTACACCTTC.